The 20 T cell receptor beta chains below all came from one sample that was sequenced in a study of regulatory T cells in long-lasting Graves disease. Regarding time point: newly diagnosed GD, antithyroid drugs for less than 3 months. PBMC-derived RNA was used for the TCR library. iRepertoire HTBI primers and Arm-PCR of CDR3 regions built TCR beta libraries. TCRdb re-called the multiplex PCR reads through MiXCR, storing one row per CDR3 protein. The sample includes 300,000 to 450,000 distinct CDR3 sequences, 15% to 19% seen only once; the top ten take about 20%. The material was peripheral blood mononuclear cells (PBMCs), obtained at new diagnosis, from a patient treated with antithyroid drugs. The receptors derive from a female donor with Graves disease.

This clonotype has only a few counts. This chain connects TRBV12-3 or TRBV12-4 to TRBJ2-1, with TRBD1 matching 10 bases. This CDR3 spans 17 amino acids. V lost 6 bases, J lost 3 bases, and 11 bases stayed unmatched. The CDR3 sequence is CASRPSGTGAFYNEQFF. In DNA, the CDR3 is TGTGCCAGCAGGCCTTCCGGGACAGGGGCTTTCTACAATGAGCAGTTCTTC.

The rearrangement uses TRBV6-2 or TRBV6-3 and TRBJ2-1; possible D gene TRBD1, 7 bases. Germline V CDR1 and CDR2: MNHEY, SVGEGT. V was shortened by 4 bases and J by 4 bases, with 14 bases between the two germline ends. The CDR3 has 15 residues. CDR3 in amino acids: CASSWRDSPYNEQFF. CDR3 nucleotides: TGTGCCAGCAGTTGGAGGGACAGCCCATACAATGAGCAGTTCTTC.

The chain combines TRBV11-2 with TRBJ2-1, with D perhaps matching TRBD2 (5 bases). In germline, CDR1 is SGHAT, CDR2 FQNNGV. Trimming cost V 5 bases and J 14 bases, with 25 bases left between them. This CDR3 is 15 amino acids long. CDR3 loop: CASSGRRTLAPIEFF. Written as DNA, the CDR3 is TGTGCCAGCAGCGGCCGACGGACCCTAGCCCCGATTGAGTTCTTC.

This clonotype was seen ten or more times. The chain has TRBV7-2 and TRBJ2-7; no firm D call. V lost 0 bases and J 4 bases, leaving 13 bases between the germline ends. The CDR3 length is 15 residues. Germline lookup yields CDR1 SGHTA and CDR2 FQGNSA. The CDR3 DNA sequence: TGTGCCAGCAGCTTAGCTTTGGGCAGAAGTTACGAGCAGTACTTC. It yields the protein CASSLALGRSYEQYF.

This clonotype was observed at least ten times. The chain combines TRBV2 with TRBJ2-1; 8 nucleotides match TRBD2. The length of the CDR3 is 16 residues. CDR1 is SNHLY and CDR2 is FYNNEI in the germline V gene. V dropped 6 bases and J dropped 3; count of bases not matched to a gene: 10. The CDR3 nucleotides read TGTGCCAGCAGCGCCTCGAGCGGGGGTTACTACAATGAGCAGTTCTTC. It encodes CASSASSGGYYNEQFF.

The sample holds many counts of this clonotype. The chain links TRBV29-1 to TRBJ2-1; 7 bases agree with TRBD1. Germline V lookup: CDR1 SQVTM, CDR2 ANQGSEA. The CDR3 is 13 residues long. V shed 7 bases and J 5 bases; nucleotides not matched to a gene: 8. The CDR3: CSGGTAINNEQFF. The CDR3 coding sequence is TGCAGCGGAGGGACAGCCATAAACAATGAGCAGTTCTTC.

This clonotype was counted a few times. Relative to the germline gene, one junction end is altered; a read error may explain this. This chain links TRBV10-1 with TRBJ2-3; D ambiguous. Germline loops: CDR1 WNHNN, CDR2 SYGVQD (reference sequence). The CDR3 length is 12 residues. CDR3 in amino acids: CVSSASGNTQYF. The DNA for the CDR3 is TGCGTCAGCAGTGCAAGTGGTAATACGCAGTATTTT.

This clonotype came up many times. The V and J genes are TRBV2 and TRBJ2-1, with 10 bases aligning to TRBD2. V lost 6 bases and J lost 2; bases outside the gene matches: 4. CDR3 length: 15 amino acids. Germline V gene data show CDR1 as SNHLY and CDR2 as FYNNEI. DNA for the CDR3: TGTGCCAGCAGGACCGGACTAGCGGCCTACAATGAGCAGTTCTTC. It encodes CASRTGLAAYNEQFF.

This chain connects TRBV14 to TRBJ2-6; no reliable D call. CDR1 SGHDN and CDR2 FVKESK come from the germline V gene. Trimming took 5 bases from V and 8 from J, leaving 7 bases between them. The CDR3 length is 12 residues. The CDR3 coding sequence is TGTGCCAGCAGCTCGGGCCCCAACGTCCTGACTTTC. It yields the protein CASSSGPNVLTF.

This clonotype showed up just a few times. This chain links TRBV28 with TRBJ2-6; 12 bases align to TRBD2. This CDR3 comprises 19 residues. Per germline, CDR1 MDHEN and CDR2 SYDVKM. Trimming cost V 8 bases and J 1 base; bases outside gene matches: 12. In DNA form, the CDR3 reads TGTGCCAGCCTATCTCTAGCGGGAGGGCCCGGGTCTGGGGCCAACGTCCTGACTTTC. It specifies CASLSLAGGPGSGANVLTF.

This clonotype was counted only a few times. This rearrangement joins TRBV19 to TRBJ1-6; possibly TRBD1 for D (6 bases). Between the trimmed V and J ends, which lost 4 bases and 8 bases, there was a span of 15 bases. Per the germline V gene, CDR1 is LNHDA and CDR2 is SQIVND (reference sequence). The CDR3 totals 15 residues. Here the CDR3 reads CASSTQGRSDSPLHF. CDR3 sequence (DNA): TGTGCCAGTAGTACCCAGGGGAGGTCTGATTCACCCCTCCACTTT.

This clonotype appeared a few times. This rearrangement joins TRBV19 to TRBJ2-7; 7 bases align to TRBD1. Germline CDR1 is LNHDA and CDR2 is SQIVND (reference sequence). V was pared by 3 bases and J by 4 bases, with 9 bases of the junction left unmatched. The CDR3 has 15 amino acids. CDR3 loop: CASSIRQGWDYEQYF. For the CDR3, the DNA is TGTGCCAGTAGTATTCGACAGGGCTGGGATTACGAGCAGTACTTC.

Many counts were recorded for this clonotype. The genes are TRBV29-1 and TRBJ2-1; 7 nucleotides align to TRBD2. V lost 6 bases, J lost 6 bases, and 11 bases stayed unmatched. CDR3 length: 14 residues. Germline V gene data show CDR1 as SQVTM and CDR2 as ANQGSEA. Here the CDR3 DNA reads TGCAGCGTGACCCCCGGGACTACAGGCAATGAGCAGTTCTTC. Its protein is CSVTPGTTGNEQFF.

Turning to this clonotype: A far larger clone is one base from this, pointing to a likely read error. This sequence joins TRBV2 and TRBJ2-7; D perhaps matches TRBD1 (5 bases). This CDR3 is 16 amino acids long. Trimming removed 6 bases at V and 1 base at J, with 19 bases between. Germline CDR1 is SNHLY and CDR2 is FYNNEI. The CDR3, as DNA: TGTGCCAGCAGCTTAAGAGGTTCAGGGTCGTCCTACGAGCAGTACTTC. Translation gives CASSLRGSGSSYEQYF.

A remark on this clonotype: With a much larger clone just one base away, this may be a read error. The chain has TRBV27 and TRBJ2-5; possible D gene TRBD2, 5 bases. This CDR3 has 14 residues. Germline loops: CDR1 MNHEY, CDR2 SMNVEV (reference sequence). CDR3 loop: CTSSLLEDLEAQYF. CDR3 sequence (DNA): TGTACCAGCAGTTTATTGGAGGACCTTGAGGCCCAGTACTTC.

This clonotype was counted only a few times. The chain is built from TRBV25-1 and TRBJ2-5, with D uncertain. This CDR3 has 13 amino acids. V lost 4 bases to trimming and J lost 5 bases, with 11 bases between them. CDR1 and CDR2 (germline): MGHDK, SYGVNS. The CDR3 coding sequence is TGTGCCAGCAGTGTACTCGGATTGGAGACCCAGTACTTC. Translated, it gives CASSVLGLETQYF.

CDR3 region: CASSLAGTGGAGFYGYTF. CDR3 in DNA: TGCGCCAGCAGCTTGGCCGGGACAGGGGGCGCCGGGTTCTATGGCTACACCTTC. The chain employs TRBV5-1 and TRBJ1-2; 12 bases are shared with TRBD1. The CDR3 is 18 amino acids. The germline CDR1 and CDR2 sequences are SGHRS and YFSETQ. With 0 bases clipped from V and 4 bases from J, the junction kept 10 bases outside the gene matches. The full variable domain, in which reference TRBV5-1 and TRBJ1-2 provide the parts outside the CDR3, is KAGVTQTPRYLIKTRGQQVTLSCSPISGHRSVSWYQQTPGQGLQFLFEYFSETQRNKGNFPGRFSGRQFSNSRSEMNVSTLELGDSALYLCASSLAGTGGAGFYGYTFGSGTRLTVV.

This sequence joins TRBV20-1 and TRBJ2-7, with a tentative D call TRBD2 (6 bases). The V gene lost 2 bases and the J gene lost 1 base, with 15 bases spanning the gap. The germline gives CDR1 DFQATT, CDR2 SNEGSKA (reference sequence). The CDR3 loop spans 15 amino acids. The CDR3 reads CSARPPLGGSYEQYF. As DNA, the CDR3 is TGCAGTGCTAGACCTCCCTTGGGGGGTTCCTACGAGCAGTACTTC.

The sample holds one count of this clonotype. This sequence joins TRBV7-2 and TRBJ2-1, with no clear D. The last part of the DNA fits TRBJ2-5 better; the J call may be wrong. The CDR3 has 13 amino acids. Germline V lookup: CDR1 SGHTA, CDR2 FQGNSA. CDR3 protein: CASSLNFWETQYF. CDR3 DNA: TGTGCCAGCAGCTTAAATTTTTGGGAGACCCAGTACTTC.

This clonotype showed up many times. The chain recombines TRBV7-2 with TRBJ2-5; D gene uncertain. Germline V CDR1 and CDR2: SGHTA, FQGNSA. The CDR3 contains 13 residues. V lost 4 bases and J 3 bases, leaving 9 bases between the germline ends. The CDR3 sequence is CASSSPGKETQYF. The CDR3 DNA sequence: TGTGCCAGCAGCTCTCCTGGAAAAGAGACCCAGTACTTC. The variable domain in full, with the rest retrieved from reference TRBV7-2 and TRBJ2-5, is GAGVSQSPSNKVTEKGKDVELRCDPISGHTALYWYRQSLGQGLEFLIYFQGNSAPDKSGLPSDRFSAERTGGSVSTLTIQRTQQEDSAVYLCASSSPGKETQYFGPGTRLLVL.